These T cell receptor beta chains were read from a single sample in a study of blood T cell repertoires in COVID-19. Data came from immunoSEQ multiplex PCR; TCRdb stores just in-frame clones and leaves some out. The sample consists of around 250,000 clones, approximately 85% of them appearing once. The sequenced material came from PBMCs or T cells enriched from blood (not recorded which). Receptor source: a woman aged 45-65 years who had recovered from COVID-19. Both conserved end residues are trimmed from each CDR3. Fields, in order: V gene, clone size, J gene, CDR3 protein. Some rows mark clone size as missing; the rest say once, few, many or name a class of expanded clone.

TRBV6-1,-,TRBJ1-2,ASSEGGRQGTPTNYGYT
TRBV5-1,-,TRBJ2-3,ASSSLGTSGRASTDTQY
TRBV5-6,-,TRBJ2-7,ASSSRGRSYEQY
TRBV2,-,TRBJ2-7,ASSEGGTSSYEQY
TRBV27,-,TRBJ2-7,ASSRDDPTGEQY
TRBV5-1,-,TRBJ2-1,ASSLGAGYNEQF
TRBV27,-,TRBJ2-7,ASSRDSYEQY
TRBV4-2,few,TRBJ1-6,ASSQESGGSVYNSPLH
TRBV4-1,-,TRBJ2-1,ASSQDSKRETYNEQF
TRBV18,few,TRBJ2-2,ASSPVAGTNTGELF
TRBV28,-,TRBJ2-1,ASWAAAGVRGSYNEQF
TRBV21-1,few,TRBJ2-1,ASSDRDYPNEQF
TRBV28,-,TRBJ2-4,ATERGRSIQY
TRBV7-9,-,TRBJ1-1,ASRLDSTQAEAF
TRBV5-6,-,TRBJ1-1,ASSSLTTGGTTEAF
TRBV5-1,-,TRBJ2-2,ASSFQGWTPFQNTGELF
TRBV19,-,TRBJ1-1,ASSIVGRGPVDTEAF
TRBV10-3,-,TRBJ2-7,ATKGLANPYEQY
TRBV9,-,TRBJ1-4,ASSVANRVNEKLF
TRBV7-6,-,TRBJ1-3,ASSGGLPSGNTIY
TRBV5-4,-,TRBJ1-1,ASSADRVNTEAF
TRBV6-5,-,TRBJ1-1,ASSGRSNTEAF
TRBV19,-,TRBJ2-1,ASSIGGGPYNEQF
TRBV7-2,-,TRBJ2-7,ASSPSQGREHEQY
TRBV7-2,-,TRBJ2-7,ASSPRSFYEQY
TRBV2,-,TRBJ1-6,ARQGQPNSPLH
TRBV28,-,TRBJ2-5,ASRQGQETQY
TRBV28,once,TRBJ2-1,ASSLVQGGNEQF